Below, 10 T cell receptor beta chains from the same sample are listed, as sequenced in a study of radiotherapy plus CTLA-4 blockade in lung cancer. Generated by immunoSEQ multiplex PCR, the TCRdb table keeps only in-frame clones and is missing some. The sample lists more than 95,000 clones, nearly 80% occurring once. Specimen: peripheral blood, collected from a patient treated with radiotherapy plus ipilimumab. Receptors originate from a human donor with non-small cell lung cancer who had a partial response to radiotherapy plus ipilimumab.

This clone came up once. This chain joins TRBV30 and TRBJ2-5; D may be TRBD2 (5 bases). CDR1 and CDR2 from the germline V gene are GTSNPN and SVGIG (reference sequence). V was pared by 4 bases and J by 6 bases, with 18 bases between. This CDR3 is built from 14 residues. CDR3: CAWNMYQAGQTQYF. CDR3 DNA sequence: TGTGCCTGGAACATGTACCAGGCGGGTCAGACCCAGTACTTC.

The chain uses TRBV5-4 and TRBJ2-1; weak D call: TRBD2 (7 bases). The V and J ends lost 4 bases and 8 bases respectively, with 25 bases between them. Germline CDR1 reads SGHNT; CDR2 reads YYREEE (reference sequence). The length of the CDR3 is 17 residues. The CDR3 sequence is CASSPLGGPLSIDEQFF. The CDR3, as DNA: TGTGCCAGCAGCCCGCTGGGGGGGCCCTTGTCAATCGATGAGCAGTTCTTC.

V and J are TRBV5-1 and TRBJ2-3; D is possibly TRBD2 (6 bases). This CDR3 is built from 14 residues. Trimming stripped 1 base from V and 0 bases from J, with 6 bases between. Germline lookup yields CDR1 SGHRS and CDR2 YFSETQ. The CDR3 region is CASSLSGSTDTQYF. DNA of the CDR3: TGCGCCAGCAGCTTGAGCGGGAGCACAGATACGCAGTATTTT.

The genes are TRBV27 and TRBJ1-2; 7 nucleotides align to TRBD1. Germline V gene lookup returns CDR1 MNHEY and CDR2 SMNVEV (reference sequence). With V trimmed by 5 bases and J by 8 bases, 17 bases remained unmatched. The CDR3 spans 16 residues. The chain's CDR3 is CASSMIPGQSSPGYTF. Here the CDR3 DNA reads TGTGCCAGCAGTATGATACCGGGACAGAGTTCCCCCGGCTACACCTTC.

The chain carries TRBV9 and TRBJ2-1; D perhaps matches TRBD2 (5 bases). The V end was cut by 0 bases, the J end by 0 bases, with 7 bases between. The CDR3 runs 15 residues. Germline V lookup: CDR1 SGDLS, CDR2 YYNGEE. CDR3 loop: CASSVGTSSYNEQFF. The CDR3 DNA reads TGTGCCAGCAGCGTAGGCACTAGCTCCTACAATGAGCAGTTCTTC.

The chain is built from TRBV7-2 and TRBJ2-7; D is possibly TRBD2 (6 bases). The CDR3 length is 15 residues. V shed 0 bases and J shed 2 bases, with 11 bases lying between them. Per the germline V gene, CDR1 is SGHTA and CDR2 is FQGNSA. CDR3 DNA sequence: TGTGCCAGCAGCTTAGCTAGCGGCCTAACCTACGAGCAGTACTTC. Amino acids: CASSLASGLTYEQYF.

CDR3 region: CASSPPGDQPQHF. The CDR3 nucleotides are TGTGCCAGCTCACCTCCGGGGGATCAGCCCCAGCATTTT. This chain connects TRBV18 to TRBJ1-5, with TRBD1 as a possible D gene (5 bases). CDR1 and CDR2 from the germline V gene are KGHSH and LQKENI. CDR3 length: 13 residues. Trimming left V 3 bases short and J 5 bases short, with 8 bases between.

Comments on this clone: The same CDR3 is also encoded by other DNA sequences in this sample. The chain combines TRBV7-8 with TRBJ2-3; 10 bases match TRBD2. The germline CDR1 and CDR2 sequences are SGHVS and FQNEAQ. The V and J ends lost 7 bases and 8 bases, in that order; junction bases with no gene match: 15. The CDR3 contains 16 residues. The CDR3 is CASTASGGGPKGTQYF. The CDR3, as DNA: TGTGCCAGCACCGCTAGCGGGGGAGGGCCCAAGGGTACGCAGTATTTT.

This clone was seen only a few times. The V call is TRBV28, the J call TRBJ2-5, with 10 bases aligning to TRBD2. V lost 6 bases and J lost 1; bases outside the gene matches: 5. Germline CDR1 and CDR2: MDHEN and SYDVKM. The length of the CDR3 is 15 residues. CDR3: CASRDLAGVQETQYF. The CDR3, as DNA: TGTGCCAGCAGAGACCTAGCGGGAGTCCAAGAGACCCAGTACTTC.

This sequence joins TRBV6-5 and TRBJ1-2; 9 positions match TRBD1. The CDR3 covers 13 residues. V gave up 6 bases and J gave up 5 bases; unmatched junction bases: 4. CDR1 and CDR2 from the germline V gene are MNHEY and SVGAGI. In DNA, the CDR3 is TGTGCCAGCAGACGGGACAGGGAGTATGGCTACACCTTC. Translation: CASRRDREYGYTF.